This T cell receptor beta chain emerged from a study of blood T cell repertoires in COVID-19. The V segment lost 5 bases and the J segment 3 bases; nucleotides outside the gene matches: 9. CDR3 length: 15 residues. Germline V gives CDR1 MDHEN, CDR2 SYDVKM. Libraries were prepared by immunoSEQ multiplex PCR; TCRdb keeps only in-frame clonotypes and omits some of them. The sample lists roughly 260,000 clones, approximately 85% occurring once. This clone appeared a single time. The chain joins TRBV28 to TRBJ1-2, with 7 bases identical to TRBD1. The sequenced sample was PBMCs or T cells enriched from blood (not recorded which). The sequence was collected from a woman in her forties or fifties who had recovered from COVID-19. The CDR3 bases are TGTGCCAGCAGTCTTCGACAGGGACGTTACTATGGCTACACCTTC. It is translated as CASSLRQGRYYGYTF.